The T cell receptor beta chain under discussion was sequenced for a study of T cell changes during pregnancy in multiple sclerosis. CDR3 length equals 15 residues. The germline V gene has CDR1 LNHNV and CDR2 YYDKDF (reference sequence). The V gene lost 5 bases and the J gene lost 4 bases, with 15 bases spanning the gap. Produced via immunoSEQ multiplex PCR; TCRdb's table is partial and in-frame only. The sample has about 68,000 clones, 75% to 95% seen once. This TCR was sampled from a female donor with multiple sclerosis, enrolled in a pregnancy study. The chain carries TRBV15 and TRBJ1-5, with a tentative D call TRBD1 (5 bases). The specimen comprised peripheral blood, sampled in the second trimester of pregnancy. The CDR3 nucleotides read TGTGCCACCAGCGCAGGACATATAGGGAATCAGCCCCAGCATTTT. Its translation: CATSAGHIGNQPQHF.